This T cell receptor (beta chain) was found in a study of human T cells and chemical hapten exposure. Time point noted: pre-sensitization, week 0. Indicated treatment: therapeutic diphenylcyclopropenone sensitization with weekly scalp DPC. The trim removed 2 bases at V and 4 bases at J, leaving 15 bases unmatched. The V gene's germline CDR1 is DFQATT and CDR2 SNEGSKA (reference sequence). The CDR3 runs 18 residues. At least ten counts were recorded for this clonotype. MiXCR was run by TCRdb on the RACE reads, yielding one entry per CDR3 protein. Of about 68,000 distinct CDR3 sequences listed, approximately 11% are singletons.

J is TRBJ2-7 and V is TRBV20-1; 12 bases fit TRBD1. Sequenced material: whole blood, taken in connection with sensitization to the hapten diphenylcyclopropenone (DPC). The sequence was obtained from a woman between 50 and 59 years old with alopecia areata. Some clones in this sample may be carry-over from other donors' samples. The CDR3 DNA reads TGCAGTGCTAGAATCCGGGACAGGGGGCGACGGGGACAGTACGAGCAGTACTTC. This gives the protein CSARIRDRGRRGQYEQYF.